The T cell receptor (beta chain) under discussion was sequenced for a study of T cells in Graves' hyperthyroidism and ophthalmopathy. TCR beta CDR3 sequences were amplified from RNA transcripts. During a first-round RT-PCR of the TCR CDR3, the HTBI primer set was used. TCRdb re-called the multiplex PCR reads through MiXCR, storing one row per CDR3 protein. Here the sample spans 90,000 to 120,000 distinct CDR3 sequences, more than 15% being singletons. This CDR3 has 12 amino acids. Per germline, CDR1 SNHLY and CDR2 FYNNEI. Trimming removed 6 bases from V and 3 bases from J, with 8 bases in between. In this sample, this clonotype turned up many times.

The gene calls are TRBV2 and TRBJ1-1; D is unresolved. Source material: blood. The sequence came from a woman aged 50 to 65 with Graves' hyperthyroidism. CDR3 region: CASSGSYTEAFF. The CDR3 bases are TGTGCCAGCAGCGGGTCCTACACTGAAGCTTTCTTT.